This T cell receptor delta chain is from a study of human gamma delta and Vdelta1 T cells. V was trimmed by 0 bases and J by 0 bases, leaving 65 bases between them. The CDR3 is 34 residues long. Germline V gene sequence: CDR1 TSWWSYY, CDR2 QGS. The table lists this clone with a few counts. TCRdb redid clone calling on the PCR reads using CATT. Among several hundred delta-chain clones, under 20% were seen once, and the ten largest hold roughly three fifths. Sequenced sample: Vdelta1 gamma-delta T cells from blood. The receptor comes from a human donor in good health. The chain couples TRDV1 to TRDJ1, with a possible D match to TRDD3 (5 bases). CDR3 protein: CALGELGSGLLGAVDTGACPFQLPKTPDTDKLIF. DNA for the CDR3: TGTGCTCTTGGGGAACTTGGTTCAGGGCTACTAGGGGCTGTTGATACAGGCGCGTGTCCGTTTCAACTCCCAAAGACCCCAGACACCGATAAACTCATCTTT.